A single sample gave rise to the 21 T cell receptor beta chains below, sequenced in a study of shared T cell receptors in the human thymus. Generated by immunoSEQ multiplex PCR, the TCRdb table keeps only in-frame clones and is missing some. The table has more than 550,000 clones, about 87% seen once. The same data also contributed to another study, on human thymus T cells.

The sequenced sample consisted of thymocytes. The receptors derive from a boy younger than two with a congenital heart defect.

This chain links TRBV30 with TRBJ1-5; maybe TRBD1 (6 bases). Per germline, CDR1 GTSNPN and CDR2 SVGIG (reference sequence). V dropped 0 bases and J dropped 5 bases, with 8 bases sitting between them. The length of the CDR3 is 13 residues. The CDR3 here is CAWSVGADQPQHF. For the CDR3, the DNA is TGTGCCTGGAGTGTGGGGGCGGATCAGCCCCAGCATTTT.

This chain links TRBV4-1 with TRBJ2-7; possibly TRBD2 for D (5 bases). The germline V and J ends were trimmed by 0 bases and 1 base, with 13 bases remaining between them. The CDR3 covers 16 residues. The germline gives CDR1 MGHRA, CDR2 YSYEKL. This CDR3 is CASSQDLSGNSYEQYF. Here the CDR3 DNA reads TGCGCCAGCAGCCAAGATCTATCCGGGAATTCCTACGAGCAGTACTTC.

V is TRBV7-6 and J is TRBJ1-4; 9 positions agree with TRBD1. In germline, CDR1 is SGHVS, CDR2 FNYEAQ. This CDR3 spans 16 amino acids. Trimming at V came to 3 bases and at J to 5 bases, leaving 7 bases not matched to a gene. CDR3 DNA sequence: TGTGCCAGCAGCTTGACGCCGGGACAGGGCAATGAAAAACTGTTTTTT. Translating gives CASSLTPGQGNEKLFF.

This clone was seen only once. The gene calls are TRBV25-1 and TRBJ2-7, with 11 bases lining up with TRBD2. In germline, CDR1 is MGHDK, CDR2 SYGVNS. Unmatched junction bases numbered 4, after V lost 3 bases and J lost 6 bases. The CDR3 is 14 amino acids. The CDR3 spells CASSDTSGSGEQYF. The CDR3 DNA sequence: TGTGCCAGCAGTGATACTAGCGGGAGCGGCGAGCAGTACTTC.

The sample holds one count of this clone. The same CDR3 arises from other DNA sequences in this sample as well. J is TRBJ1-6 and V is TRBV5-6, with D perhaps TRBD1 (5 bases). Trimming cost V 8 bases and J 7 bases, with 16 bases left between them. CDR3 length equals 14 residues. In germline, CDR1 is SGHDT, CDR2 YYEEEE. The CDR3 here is CASSLFWGNSPLHF. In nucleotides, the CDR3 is TGTGCCAGTAGCCTCTTCTGGGGCAATTCACCCCTCCACTTT.

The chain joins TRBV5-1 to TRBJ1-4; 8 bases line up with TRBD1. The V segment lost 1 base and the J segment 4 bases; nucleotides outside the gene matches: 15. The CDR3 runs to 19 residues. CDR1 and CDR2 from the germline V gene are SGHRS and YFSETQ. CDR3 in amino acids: CASSLTQGGSEISNEKLFF. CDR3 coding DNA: TGCGCCAGCAGCTTGACACAGGGGGGAAGTGAGATTAGTAATGAAAAACTGTTTTTT. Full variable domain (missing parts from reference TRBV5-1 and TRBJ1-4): KAGVTQTPRYLIKTRGQQVTLSCSPISGHRSVSWYQQTPGQGLQFLFEYFSETQRNKGNFPGRFSGRQFSNSRSEMNVSTLELGDSALYLCASSLTQGGSEISNEKLFFGSGTQLSVL.

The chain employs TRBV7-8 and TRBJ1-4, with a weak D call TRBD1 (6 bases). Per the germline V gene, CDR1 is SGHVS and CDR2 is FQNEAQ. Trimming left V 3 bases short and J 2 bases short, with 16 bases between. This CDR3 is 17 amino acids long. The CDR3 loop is CASSFDRPRVTNEKLFF. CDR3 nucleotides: TGTGCCAGCAGCTTCGACAGGCCTAGAGTGACTAATGAAAAACTGTTTTTT.

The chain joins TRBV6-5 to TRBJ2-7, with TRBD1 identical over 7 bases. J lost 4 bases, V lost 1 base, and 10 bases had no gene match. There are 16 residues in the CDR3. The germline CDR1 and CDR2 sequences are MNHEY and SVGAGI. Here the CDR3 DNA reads TGTGCCAGCAGTTACTTTTCAGGGACAGTCGAGTACGAGCAGTACTTC. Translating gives CASSYFSGTVEYEQYF.

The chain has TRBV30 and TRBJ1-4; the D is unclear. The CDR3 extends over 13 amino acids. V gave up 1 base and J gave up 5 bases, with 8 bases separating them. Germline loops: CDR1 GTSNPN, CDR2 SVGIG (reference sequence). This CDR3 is CAWSGGGNEKLFF. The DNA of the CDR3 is TGTGCCTGGAGTGGGGGAGGGAATGAAAAACTGTTTTTT.

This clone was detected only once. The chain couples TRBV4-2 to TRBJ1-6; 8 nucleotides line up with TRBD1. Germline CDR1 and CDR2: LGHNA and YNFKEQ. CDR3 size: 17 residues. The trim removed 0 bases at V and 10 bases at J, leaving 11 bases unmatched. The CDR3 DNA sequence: TGTGCCAGCAGCCAAGATCGGGAGACAGGGGTGGGGTCACCCCTCCACTTT. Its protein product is CASSQDRETGVGSPLHF.

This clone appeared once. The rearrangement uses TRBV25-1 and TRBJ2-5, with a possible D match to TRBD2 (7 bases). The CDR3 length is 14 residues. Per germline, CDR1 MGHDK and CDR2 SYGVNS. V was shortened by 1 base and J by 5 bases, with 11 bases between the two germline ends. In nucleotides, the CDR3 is TGTGCCAGCAGTGAATCGGGGGGCTTGGAGACCCAGTACTTC. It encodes CASSESGGLETQYF.

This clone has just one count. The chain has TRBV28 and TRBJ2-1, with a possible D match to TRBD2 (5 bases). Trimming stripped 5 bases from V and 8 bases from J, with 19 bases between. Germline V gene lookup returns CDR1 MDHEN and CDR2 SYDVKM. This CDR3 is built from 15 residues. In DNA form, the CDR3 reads TGTGCCAGCAGTGGGCCTAGGGCTAGCTGGTATGAGCAGTTCTTC. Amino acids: CASSGPRASWYEQFF.

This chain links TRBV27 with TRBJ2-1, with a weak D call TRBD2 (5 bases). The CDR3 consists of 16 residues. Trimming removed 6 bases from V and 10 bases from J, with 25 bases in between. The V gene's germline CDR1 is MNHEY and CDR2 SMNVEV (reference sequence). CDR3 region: CASRPRLRERPFEQFF. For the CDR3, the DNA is TGTGCCAGCAGGCCAAGGTTGAGGGAGAGGCCCTTCGAGCAGTTCTTC.

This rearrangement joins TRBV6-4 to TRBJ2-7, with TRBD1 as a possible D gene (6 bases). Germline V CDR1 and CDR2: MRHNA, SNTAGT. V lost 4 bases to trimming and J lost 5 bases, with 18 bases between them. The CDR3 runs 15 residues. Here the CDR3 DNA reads TGTGCCAGCAGTGTCTCGGGGAAGGACAGTGACGAGCAGTACTTC. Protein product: CASSVSGKDSDEQYF.

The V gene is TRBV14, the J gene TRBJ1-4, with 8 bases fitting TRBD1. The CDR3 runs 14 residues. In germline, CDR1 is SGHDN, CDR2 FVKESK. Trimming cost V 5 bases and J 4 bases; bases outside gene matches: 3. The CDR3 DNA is TGTGCCAGCAGCGGACAGGGACTTAATGAAAAACTGTTTTTT. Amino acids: CASSGQGLNEKLFF.

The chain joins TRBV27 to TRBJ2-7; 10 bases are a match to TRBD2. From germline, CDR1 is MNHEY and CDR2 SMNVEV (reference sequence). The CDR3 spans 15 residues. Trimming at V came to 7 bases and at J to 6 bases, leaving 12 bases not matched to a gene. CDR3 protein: CASTNGLAGVSEQYF. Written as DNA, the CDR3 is TGTGCCAGCACCAATGGGCTAGCGGGAGTTTCCGAGCAGTACTTC.

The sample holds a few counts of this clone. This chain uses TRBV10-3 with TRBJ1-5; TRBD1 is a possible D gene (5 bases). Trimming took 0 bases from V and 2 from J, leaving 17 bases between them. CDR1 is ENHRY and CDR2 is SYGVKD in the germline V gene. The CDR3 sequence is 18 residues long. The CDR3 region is CAISESIGRGRGNQPQHF. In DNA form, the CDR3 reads TGTGCCATCAGTGAGTCGATTGGGAGGGGTAGGGGCAATCAGCCCCAGCATTTT.

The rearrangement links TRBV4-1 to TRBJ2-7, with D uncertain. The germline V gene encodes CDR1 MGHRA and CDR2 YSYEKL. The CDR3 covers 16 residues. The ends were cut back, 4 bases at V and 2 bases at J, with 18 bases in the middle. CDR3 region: CASSPRYLLVTYEQYF. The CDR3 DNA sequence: TGCGCCAGCAGCCCAAGGTATCTCCTAGTTACCTACGAGCAGTACTTC.

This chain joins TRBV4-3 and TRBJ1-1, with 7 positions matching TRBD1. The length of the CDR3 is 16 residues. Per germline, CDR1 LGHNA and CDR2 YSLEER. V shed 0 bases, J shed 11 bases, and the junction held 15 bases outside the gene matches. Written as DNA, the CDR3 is TGCGCCAGCAGCCAAGATTCTTACCGGTACAGGGGCTCGGCTTTCTTT. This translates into CASSQDSYRYRGSAFF.

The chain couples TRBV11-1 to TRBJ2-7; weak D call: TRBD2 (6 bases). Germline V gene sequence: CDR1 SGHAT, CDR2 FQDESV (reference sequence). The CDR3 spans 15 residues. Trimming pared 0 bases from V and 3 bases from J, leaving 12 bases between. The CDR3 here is CASSLAPGGFYEQYF. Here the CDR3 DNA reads TGTGCCAGCAGCTTAGCCCCCGGGGGTTTCTACGAGCAGTACTTC.

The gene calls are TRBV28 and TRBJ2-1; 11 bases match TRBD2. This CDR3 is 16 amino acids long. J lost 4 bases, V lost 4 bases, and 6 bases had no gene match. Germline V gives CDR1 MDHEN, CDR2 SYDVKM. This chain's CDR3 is CASSSRLAGQYNEQFF. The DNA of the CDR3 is TGTGCCAGCAGTTCCAGACTAGCGGGACAGTACAATGAGCAGTTCTTC. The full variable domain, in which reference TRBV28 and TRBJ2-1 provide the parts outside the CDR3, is DVKVTQSSRYLVKRTGEKVFLECVQDMDHENMFWYRQDPGLGLRLIYFSYDVKMKEKGDIPEGYSVSREKKERFSLILESASTNQTSMYLCASSSRLAGQYNEQFFGPGTRLTVL.